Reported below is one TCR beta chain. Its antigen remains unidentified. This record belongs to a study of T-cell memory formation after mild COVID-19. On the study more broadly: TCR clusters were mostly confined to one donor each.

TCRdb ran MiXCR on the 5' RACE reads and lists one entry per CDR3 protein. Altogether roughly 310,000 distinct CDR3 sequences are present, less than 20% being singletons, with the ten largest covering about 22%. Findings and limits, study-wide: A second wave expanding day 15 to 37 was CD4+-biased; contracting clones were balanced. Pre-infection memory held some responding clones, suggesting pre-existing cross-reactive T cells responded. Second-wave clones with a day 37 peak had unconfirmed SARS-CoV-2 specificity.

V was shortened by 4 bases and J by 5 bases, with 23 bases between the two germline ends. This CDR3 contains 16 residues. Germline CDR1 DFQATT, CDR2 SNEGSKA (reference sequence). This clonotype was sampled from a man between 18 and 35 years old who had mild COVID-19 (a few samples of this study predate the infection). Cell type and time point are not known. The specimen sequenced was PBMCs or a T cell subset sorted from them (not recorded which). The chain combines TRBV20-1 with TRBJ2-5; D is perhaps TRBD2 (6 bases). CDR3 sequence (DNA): TGCAGTGCTAACCCCCTTGAGCGGCGGGATGCGGAGACCCAGTACTTC. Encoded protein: CSANPLERRDAETQYF.